This is a list of T cell receptor beta chains from one sample in a study of cytomegalovirus exposure and HLA in healthy donors. Generated by immunoSEQ multiplex PCR, the TCRdb table keeps only in-frame clones and is missing some. The table includes more than 110,000 clones, approximately 80% detected once. Sequencing was done on a sample of PBMCs. The receptors here all came from a male donor in good health and CMV-seronegative. The CDR3 runs from the conserved cysteine through the conserved F or W. A D gene is named only where the DNA matches it firmly. Some rows have no size entry. The others give once, few or many, or a class for an expanded clone.

d_call,j_call,v_call,clone_size,cdr3_nt,cdr3_aa
NA,TRBJ2-5,TRBV6-5,NA,TGTGCCAGCAGTTACTCTGACAGCCAAGAGACCCAGTACTTC,CASSYSDSQETQYF
NA,TRBJ2-3,TRBV10-1,NA,TGCGCCAGCAGCCCTACTAGATTGAGAGATACGCAGTATTTT,CASSPTRLRDTQYF
NA,TRBJ1-6,TRBV6-5,NA,TGTGCCAGCAGCCACCGAGGGTGGATGAACTCACCCCTCCACTTT,CASSHRGWMNSPLHF
NA,TRBJ1-1,TRBV19,NA,TGTGCCAGTAAACGCGCCCGGAACACTGAAGCTTTCTTT,CASKRARNTEAFF
NA,TRBJ1-1,TRBV28,NA,TGTGCCAGCAGTCCCTCCGGGAGCCAAGTTGCTTTCTTT,CASSPSGSQVAFF
TRBD2,TRBJ2-7,TRBV5-1,NA,TGCGCCAGCAGCAGGGGACTAGCGGGGGTTCTGTCCTACGAGCAGTACTTC,CASSRGLAGVLSYEQYF
NA,TRBJ2-2,TRBV5-1,NA,TGCGCCAGCAGCTTAGCCTCAGGGACCGGGGAGCTGTTTTTT,CASSLASGTGELFF
NA,TRBJ1-4,TRBV5-1,NA,TGCGCCAGCAGCTCTTCGGGGAGTGAAAAACTGTTTTTT,CASSSSGSEKLFF
NA,TRBJ1-2,TRBV2,NA,TGTGCCAGCACCCTGGGAGGGATTAGAGGCTACACCTTC,CASTLGGIRGYTF
NA,TRBJ1-1,TRBV14,few,TGTGCCAGCAGCAATCAGGGCACTGAAGCTTTCTTT,CASSNQGTEAFF
NA,TRBJ1-1,TRBV10-2,few,TGCGCCATCGGGTCGGGGGCTGAAGCTTTCTTT,CAIGSGAEAFF
NA,TRBJ1-1,TRBV4-2,NA,TGTGCCAGCAGCCAAGAGACAGGAGTTCAAGCTTTCTTT,CASSQETGVQAFF
NA,TRBJ2-5,TRBV12-5,NA,TGTGCTAGTGGTTTGTCAGAGCCCGTAGGGGGGGCAGAAGAGACCCAGTACTTC,CASGLSEPVGGAEETQYF
NA,TRBJ2-7,TRBV19,few,TGTGCCAGTAGTCGAACCTTGGACTGGCCCTACGAGCAGTACTTC,CASSRTLDWPYEQYF
TRBD1,TRBJ2-3,TRBV5-4,NA,TGTGCCAGCAGCCCGGACAGGGGTGGAGGCACAGATACGCAGTATTTT,CASSPDRGGGTDTQYF
TRBD1,TRBJ1-4,TRBV10-3,NA,TGTGCCGCTACGACAGGGGTAAATGAAAAACTGTTTTTT,CAATTGVNEKLFF
NA,TRBJ1-4,TRBV7-9,NA,TGTGCCAGCAGCCAGTCAGACGACAGAAATGAAAAACTGTTTTTT,CASSQSDDRNEKLFF
TRBD1,TRBJ1-5,TRBV5-1,NA,TGCGCCAGCAGCCGGACAGGGGCGGAGGGTCAGCCCCAGCATTTT,CASSRTGAEGQPQHF
NA,TRBJ2-2,TRBV6-5,NA,TGTGCCAGCAGTTACTCGAGTGACCGACTGACCGGGGAGCTGTTTTTT,CASSYSSDRLTGELFF
NA,TRBJ2-4,TRBV5-1,NA,TGCGCCAGCAGCGTCCCCCGGGGGAACAATTACCTAAACATTCAGTACTTC,CASSVPRGNNYLNIQYF
NA,TRBJ1-5,TRBV5-5,NA,TGTGCCAGCAGCTTGTTTTCGGGCAATCAGCCCCAGCATTTT,CASSLFSGNQPQHF
NA,TRBJ1-4,TRBV7-9,NA,TGTGCCAGCAGCTTAAAGAGGGTATATGAAAAACTGTTTTTT,CASSLKRVYEKLFF
TRBD1,TRBJ1-2,TRBV4-3,NA,TGCGCCAGCAGCCGAGCGGACAGGGGGGACTATGGCTACACCTTC,CASSRADRGDYGYTF
TRBD1,TRBJ1-2,TRBV5-4,NA,TGTGCCAGCAGCTTGGGCGGGCAGGGGGTGGGCTATGGCTACACCTTC,CASSLGGQGVGYGYTF
NA,TRBJ1-4,TRBV6-1,NA,TGTGCCAGCAGTGGCGACAGGCGTCAGGAAAAACTGTTTTTT,CASSGDRRQEKLFF
NA,TRBJ2-3,TRBV5-4,NA,TGTGCCAGCAGCGTAAGAGGCGGACTGCCTAGCACAGATACGCAGTATTTT,CASSVRGGLPSTDTQYF
TRBD1,TRBJ1-1,TRBV4-2,NA,TGTGCCAGCAGCCAAGAAGGGGGCACCATGAACACTGAAGCTTTCTTT,CASSQEGGTMNTEAFF
TRBD2,TRBJ2-5,TRBV6-5,NA,TGTGCCAGCAGAACTAGCGGGGGGGCGGGGGAGCAGTACTTC,CASRTSGGAGEQYF
TRBD2,TRBJ2-1,TRBV7-3,NA,TGTGCCAGCAGTCAAATCCCTAGCGGGGGGAATGAGCAGTTCTTC,CASSQIPSGGNEQFF
NA,TRBJ1-6,TRBV28,NA,TGTGCCAGCGGCATACCCCTTTCACCCCTCCACTTT,CASGIPLSPLHF
NA,TRBJ1-1,TRBV4-1,few,TGCGCCAGCAGCCAAGGGGGGGTGGGGCTTGAAGCTTTCTTT,CASSQGGVGLEAFF
NA,TRBJ2-5,TRBV2,few,TGTGCCAGCACACCACTCAGCGGCCAGTACTTC,CASTPLSGQYF
TRBD1,TRBJ1-2,TRBV6-5,NA,TGTGCCAGCAGTTACAGGGGGCGCCCGAAAGGCTACACCTTC,CASSYRGRPKGYTF
NA,TRBJ1-1,TRBV29-1,NA,TGCAGCGTTGTAGGAGGGGAGAGGACTGAAGCTTTCTTT,CSVVGGERTEAFF
TRBD2,TRBJ2-7,TRBV4-1,NA,TGCGCCAGCAGCCAAGGGATCGGCGGGGGGGCCTACGAGCAGTACTTC,CASSQGIGGGAYEQYF
TRBD1,TRBJ1-6,TRBV19,NA,TGTGCCAGTAGTACCAGCGGGACAGGGCAAAGGAATTCACCCCTCCACTTT,CASSTSGTGQRNSPLHF
NA,TRBJ1-2,TRBV5-8,NA,TGTGCCAGCAGCTTATCGCGTAACTATGGCTACACCTTC,CASSLSRNYGYTF